This T cell receptor beta chain originates from a study of blood T cell repertoires in COVID-19 (TCRdb year 2020). Turning to the overall study: Samples from collaborators originated in the United States, Italy and Spain and spanned both the acute and convalescent phases of COVID-19. Where available, HLA class I and class II types were taken from metadata supplied by the sample provider and were not determined by assay-based typing. The material from the prospective study consisted of cDNA or gDNA derived from T cells, B-cell-depleted T cells, or PBMCs. Nearly every sample came with metadata listing a de-identified subject ID, COVID-19 status, age in years and sex. Samples came from the ongoing ImmuneRACE study (first 160 participants) plus 1,254 subjects from 6 global collaborators. The repertoires were released in a freely available public database meant as a resource for research on the immune response to SARS-CoV-2. The dataset comprised deeply sampled blood TCRbeta repertoires from subjects exposed to, actively infected with, or recovered from COVID-19. General findings and caveats noted by the study authors: How much clinical and demographic metadata was included differed by source and by participant, and the metadata was provided uncurated.

Germline trimming: 7 bases from V, 4 bases from J; junction bases outside gene matches: 16. The CDR3 starts with the cysteine, ends with the phenylalanine, and has 17 residues. The read is trimmed to its CDR3 DNA, 51 bases read in frame from base 1. From a lookup of the germline V gene, CDR1 and CDR2 are SGHRS and YFSETQ. TCRbeta CDR3 regions were amplified from genomic DNA using the immunoSEQ Assay, a bias-controlled multiplex PCR. Regarding the original processing steps: The number of nucleated cells in each sample was estimated from the amplification of reference gene primers within the assay. To quantify the absolute abundance of each unique TCRbeta CDR3 rearrangement, sequence reads were collapsed and filtered. For each sample, productive Simpson clonality was calculated by taking the square root of Simpson's diversity index across productive rearrangements. What TCRdb holds here is the immuneACCESS table cut down to in-frame rearrangements. Part of the clones is not present; checked against another copy, under half of the missing clones reflect an unresolved V gene, and the others are unexplained. The V and J calls and the clone size are those of that table, but D and trimming were determined from the DNA. The sample table lists around 95,000 clones, about nine tenths of them with a count of one. The ten largest clones take up about 5% of the sample.

Each collaborating institution followed its own protocols to collect whole blood in K2EDTA tubes. For TCRbeta analysis, collaborators shipped samples in one of three forms: frozen whole blood, isolated PBMCs, or DNA extracted from either of those sample types. This clone was observed once. The clone's antigen remains unknown. Base quality data are lacking; no much larger clone is found one base away. The chain employs TRBV5-1 and TRBJ2-3; 9 nucleotides in the junction match TRBD2. Sample: peripheral blood. The clonotype was recovered from a man aged 50 or older with acute or convalescent COVID-19. The DNA is as follows: TGCGCCAGCGCAAGTACTAGCGGGTCCCCTGGTGCAGATACGCAGTATTTT. The encoded protein is CASASTSGSPGADTQYF.